This passage covers 11 T cell receptor beta chains from one sample sequenced in a study of T-cell reconstitution after alpha-beta-depleted transplantation in children. Molecular barcoding with unique molecular identifiers was used for the TCRbeta library. TCRdb passed the PCR reads through MiXCR, listing each CDR3 protein once. This table holds hundreds of thousands of distinct CDR3 sequences, 30% to 35% found once. Sequencing was performed on PBMCs from the stem cell graft donor, taken from the stem cell graft. Every receptor here comes from a human donor who donated a stem cell graft to a child with aplastic anemia.

This clonotype has only a few counts. The J gene is TRBJ2-1, the V gene TRBV12-3 or TRBV12-4, with TRBD1 matching 9 bases. This CDR3 spans 19 amino acids. The V segment lost 7 bases and the J segment 7 bases; nucleotides outside the gene matches: 23. CDR3: CASIRRGQTGGVFLNEQFF. The CDR3 DNA follows: TGTGCCAGCATCAGAAGAGGACAAACAGGGGGCGTGTTTTTGAATGAGCAGTTCTTC.

V gene TRBV7-2 combines with J gene TRBJ2-3, with 10 bases that match TRBD2. The length of the CDR3 is 17 residues. The trim removed 5 bases at V and 4 bases at J, leaving 12 bases unmatched. The germline CDR1 and CDR2 sequences are SGHTA and FQGNSA. CDR3 protein: CASSPPSGRAQPDTQYF. DNA for the CDR3: TGTGCCAGCAGCCCCCCCAGCGGGAGGGCACAGCCAGATACGCAGTATTTT.

V and J are TRBV7-2 and TRBJ2-2, with D possibly matching TRBD2 (5 bases). Trimming removed 5 bases from V and 6 bases from J, with 16 bases in between. The CDR3 covers 15 residues. The germline V gene has CDR1 SGHTA and CDR2 FQGNSA. In DNA form, the CDR3 reads TGTGCCAGCAGCCCTCCCGGGGTCCGGTCCGGGGAGCTGTTTTTT. Encoded protein: CASSPPGVRSGELFF.

The rearrangement uses TRBV20-1 and TRBJ2-7, with 7 bases identical to TRBD2. The germline CDR1 and CDR2 sequences are DFQATT and SNEGSKA (reference sequence). J was trimmed by 2 bases and V by 4 bases; bases with no gene match: 8. The length of the CDR3 is 14 residues. The chain's CDR3 is CSATILAQTYEQYF. The CDR3 DNA reads as TGCAGTGCTACAATACTAGCGCAGACCTACGAGCAGTACTTC.

The rearrangement uses TRBV5-1 and TRBJ2-1; TRBD1 or TRBD2 may be the D gene (5 bases each). This CDR3 contains 15 residues. V was trimmed by 4 bases and J by 6 bases, leaving 17 bases between them. Germline V gene sequence: CDR1 SGHRS, CDR2 YFSETQ. As DNA, the CDR3 is TGCGCCAGCAGCACCAACCTGGGACGCCTCAATGAGCAGTTCTTC. Translating it yields CASSTNLGRLNEQFF.

V is TRBV11-1 and J is TRBJ2-7; no clear D. The germline V and J ends were trimmed by 3 bases and 5 bases, with 5 bases remaining between them. Germline values: CDR1 SGHAT, CDR2 FQDESV (reference sequence). The CDR3 spans 11 residues. This CDR3 is CASSLRHEQYV. CDR3 DNA: TGTGCCAGCAGCTTGCGGCACGAGCAGTACGTC.

The chain joins TRBV12-3 or TRBV12-4 to TRBJ2-5, with 8 bases matching TRBD2. V gave up 2 bases and J gave up 8 bases; unmatched junction bases: 4. The CDR3 spans 13 residues. The chain's CDR3 is CASSLQREGTQYF. In nucleotides, the CDR3 is TGTGCCAGCAGTTTACAACGGGAGGGCACCCAGTACTTC.

This clonotype was picked up a small number of times. The gene calls are TRBV29-1 and TRBJ1-1; the D gene is possibly TRBD1 (6 bases). From germline, CDR1 is SQVTM and CDR2 ANQGSEA. The CDR3 is 15 residues long. V lost 6 bases to trimming and J lost 1 base, with 18 bases between them. The CDR3 loop is CSVVGTLGTNTEAFF. CDR3 sequence (DNA): TGCAGCGTCGTTGGGACACTAGGAACGAACACTGAAGCTTTCTTT.

The CDR3 DNA reads as TGCGCCAGCAGCGTAGGACTAGCGGCGAGCTCCTACGAGCAGTACTTC. As protein: CASSVGLAASSYEQYF. The chain carries TRBV5-1 and TRBJ2-7; 10 positions agree with TRBD2. Germline CDR1 is SGHRS and CDR2 is YFSETQ. The CDR3 runs 16 residues. V gave up 4 bases and J gave up 0 bases; unmatched junction bases: 7.

This chain uses TRBV6-1 with TRBJ1-5; TRBD1 might be the D (6 bases). Trimming took 6 bases from V and 11 from J, leaving 23 bases between them. The CDR3 length is 15 residues. Germline V lookup: CDR1 MNHNS, CDR2 SASEGT. CDR3 amino acids: CASSWTQGKSETQHF. CDR3 coding DNA: TGTGCCAGCAGCTGGACACAGGGAAAATCAGAGACCCAGCATTTT.

V and J are TRBV20-1 and TRBJ2-1; D is undetermined. The CDR3 runs 13 residues. Germline CDR1 reads DFQATT; CDR2 reads SNEGSKA (reference sequence). The V gene lost 2 bases and the J gene lost 7 bases, with 12 bases spanning the gap. In nucleotides, the CDR3 is TGCAGTGCTAGATCCTTATCTCGGAATGAGCAGTTCTTC. Its protein product is CSARSLSRNEQFF.